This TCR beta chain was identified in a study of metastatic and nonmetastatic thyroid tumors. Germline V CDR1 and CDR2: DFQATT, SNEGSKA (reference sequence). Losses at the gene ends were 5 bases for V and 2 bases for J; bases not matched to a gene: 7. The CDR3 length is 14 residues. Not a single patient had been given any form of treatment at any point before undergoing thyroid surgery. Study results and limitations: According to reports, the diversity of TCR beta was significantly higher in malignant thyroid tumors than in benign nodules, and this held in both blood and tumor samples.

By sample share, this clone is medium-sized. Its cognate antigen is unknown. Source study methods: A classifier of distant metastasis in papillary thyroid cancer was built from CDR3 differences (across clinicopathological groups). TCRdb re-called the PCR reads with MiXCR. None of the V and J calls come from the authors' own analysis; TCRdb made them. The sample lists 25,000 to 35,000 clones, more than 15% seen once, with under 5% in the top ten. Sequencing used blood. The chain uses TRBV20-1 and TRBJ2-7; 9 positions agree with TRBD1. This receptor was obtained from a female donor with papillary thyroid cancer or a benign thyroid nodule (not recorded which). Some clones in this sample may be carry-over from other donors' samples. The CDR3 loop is CSAEAGQGTYEQYF. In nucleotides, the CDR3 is TGCAGTGCTGAAGCGGGACAGGGTACCTACGAGCAGTACTTC.